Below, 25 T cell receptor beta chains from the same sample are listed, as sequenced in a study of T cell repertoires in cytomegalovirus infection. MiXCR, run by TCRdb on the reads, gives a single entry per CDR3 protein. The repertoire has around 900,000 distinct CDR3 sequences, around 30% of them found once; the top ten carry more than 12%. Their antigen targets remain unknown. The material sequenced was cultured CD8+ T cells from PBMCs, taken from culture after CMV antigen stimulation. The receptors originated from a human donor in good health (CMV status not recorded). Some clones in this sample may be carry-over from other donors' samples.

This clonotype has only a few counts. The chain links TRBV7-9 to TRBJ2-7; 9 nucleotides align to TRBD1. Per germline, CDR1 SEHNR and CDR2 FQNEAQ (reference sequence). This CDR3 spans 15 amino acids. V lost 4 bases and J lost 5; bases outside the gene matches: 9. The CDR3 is CASSYRDRDFHEQYF. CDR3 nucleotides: TGTGCCAGCAGCTACCGGGACAGGGACTTCCACGAGCAGTACTTC.

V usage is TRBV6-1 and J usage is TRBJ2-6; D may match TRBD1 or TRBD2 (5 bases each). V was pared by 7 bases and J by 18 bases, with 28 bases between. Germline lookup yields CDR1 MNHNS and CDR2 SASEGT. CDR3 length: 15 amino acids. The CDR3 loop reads CASIHSPGRKELKTF. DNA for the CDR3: TGTGCCAGCATACACAGTCCGGGACGCAAGGAGTTAAAGACTTTC.

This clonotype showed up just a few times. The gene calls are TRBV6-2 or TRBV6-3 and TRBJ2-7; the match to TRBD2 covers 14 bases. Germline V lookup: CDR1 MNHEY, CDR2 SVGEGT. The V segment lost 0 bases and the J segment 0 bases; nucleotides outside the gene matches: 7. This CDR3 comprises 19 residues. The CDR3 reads CASSYSSTSGGAYSYEQYF. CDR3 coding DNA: TGTGCCAGCAGTTACTCCTCGACTAGCGGGGGGGCCTACTCCTACGAGCAGTACTTC.

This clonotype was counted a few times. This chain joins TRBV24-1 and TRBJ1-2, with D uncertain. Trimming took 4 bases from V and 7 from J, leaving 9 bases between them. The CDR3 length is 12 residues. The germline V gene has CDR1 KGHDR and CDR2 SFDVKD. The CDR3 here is CATSDPKVGYTF. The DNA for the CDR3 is TGTGCCACCAGTGACCCGAAGGTTGGCTACACCTTC.

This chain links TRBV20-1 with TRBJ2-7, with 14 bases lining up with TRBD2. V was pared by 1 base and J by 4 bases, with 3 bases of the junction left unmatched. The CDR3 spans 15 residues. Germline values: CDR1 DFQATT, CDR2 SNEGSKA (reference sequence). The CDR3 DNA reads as TGCAGTGCTAGAGCCGGACTAGCGGGGGGTTACGAGCAGTACTTC. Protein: CSARAGLAGGYEQYF.

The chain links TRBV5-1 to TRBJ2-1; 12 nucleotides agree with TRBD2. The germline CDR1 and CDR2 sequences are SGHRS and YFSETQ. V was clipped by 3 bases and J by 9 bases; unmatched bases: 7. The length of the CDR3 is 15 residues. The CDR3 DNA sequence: TGCGCCAGCAGCTCGAGGACTAGCGGGGAGGGTGAGCAGTTCTTC. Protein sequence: CASSSRTSGEGEQFF.

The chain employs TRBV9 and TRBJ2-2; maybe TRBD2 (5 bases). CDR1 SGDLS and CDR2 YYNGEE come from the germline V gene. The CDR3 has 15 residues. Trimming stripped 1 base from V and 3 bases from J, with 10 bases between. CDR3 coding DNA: TGTGCCAGCAGCGTACACGGGGAAGACACCGGGGAGCTGTTTTTT. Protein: CASSVHGEDTGELFF. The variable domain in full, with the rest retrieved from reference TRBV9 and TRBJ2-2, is DSGVTQTPKHLITATGQRVTLRCSPRSGDLSVYWYQQSLDQGLQFLIQYYNGEERAKGNILERFSAQQFPDLHSELNLSSLELGDSALYFCASSVHGEDTGELFFGEGSRLTVL.

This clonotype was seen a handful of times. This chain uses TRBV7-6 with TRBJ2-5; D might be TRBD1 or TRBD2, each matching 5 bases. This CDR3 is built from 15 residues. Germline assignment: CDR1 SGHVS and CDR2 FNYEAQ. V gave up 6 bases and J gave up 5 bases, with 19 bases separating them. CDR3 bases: TGTGCCAGCAGGTCGGGACCGAACAAGGAGGAGACCCAGTACTTC. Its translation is CASRSGPNKEETQYF.

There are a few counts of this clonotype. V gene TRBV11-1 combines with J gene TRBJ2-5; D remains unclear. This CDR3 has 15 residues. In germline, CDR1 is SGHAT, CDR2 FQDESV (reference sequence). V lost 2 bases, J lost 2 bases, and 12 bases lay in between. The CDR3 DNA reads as TGTGCCAGCAGCTTATGGAGCGATAATCAAGAGACCCAGTACTTC. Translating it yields CASSLWSDNQETQYF.

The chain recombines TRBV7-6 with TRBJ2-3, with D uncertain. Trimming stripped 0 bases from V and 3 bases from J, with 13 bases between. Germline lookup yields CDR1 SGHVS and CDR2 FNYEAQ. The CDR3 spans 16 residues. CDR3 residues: CASSLALENPTDTQYF. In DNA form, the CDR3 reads TGTGCCAGCAGCTTAGCGCTCGAAAACCCAACAGATACGCAGTATTTT.

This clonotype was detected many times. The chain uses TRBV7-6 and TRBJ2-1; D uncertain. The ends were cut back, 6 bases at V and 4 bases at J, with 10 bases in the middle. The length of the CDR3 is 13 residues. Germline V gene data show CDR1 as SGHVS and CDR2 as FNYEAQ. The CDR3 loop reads CASRPFSYNEQFF. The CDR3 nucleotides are TGTGCCAGCAGACCCTTCTCATACAATGAGCAGTTCTTC.

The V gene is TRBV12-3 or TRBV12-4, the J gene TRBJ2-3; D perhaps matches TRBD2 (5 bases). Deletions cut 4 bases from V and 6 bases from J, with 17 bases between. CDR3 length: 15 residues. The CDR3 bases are TGTGCCAGCAGTTCCGGGCCTCGCGGGTTGGATACGCAGTATTTT. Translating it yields CASSSGPRGLDTQYF.

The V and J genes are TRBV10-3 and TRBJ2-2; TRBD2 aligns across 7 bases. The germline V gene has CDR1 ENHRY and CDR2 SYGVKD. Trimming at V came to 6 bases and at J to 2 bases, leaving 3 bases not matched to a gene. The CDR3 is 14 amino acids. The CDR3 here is CAISGTTNTGELFF. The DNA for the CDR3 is TGTGCCATCAGCGGGACTACAAACACCGGGGAGCTGTTTTTT.

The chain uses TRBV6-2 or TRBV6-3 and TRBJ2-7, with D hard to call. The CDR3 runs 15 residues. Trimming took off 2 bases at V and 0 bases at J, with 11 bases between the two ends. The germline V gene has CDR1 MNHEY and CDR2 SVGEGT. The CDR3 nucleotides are TGTGCCAGCAGTTACCGCGAGGTGGGCTCCTACGAGCAGTACGTC. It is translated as CASSYREVGSYEQYV.

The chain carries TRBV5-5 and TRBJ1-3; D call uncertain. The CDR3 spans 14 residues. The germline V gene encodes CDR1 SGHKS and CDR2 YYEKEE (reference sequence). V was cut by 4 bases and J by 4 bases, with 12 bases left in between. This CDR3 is CASSGVGRGNTIYF. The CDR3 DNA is TGTGCCAGCAGCGGAGTGGGCAGGGGAAACACCATATATTTT.

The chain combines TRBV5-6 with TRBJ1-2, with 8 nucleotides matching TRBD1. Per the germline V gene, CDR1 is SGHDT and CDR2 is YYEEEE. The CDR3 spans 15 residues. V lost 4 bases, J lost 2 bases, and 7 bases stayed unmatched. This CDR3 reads CASSPRTGWNYGYTF. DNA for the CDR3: TGTGCCAGCAGCCCGAGGACAGGGTGGAACTATGGCTACACCTTC.

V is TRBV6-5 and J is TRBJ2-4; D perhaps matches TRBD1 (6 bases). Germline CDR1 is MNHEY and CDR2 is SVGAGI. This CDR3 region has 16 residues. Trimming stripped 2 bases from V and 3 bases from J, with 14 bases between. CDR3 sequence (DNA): TGTGCCAGCAGTTACGGCAGGGGCTCGGACAAAAACATTCAGTACTTC. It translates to CASSYGRGSDKNIQYF.

CDR3 loop: CASSVIRGRLYSYNEQFF. The CDR3 DNA is TGTGCCAGCAGCGTTATCAGGGGACGGCTCTACTCCTACAATGAGCAGTTCTTC. V gene TRBV7-9 combines with J gene TRBJ2-1; D might be TRBD1 (6 bases). Germline V CDR1 and CDR2: SEHNR, FQNEAQ (reference sequence). V was trimmed by 5 bases and J by 0 bases, leaving 20 bases between them. CDR3 length: 18 residues.

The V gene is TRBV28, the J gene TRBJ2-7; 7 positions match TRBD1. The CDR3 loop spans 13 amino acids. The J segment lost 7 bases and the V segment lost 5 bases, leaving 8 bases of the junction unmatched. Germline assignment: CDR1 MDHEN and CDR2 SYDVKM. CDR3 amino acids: CASSPTGDREQYV. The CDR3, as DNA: TGTGCCAGCAGTCCTACAGGGGATCGGGAGCAGTACGTC.

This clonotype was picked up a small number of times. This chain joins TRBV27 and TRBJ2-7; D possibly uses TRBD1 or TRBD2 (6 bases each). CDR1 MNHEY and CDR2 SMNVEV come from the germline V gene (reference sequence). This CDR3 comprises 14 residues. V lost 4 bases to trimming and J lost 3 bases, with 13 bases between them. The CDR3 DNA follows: TGTGCCAGCAGTTCGGGGGCCAGGGTCTACGAGCAGTACTTC. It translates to CASSSGARVYEQYF.

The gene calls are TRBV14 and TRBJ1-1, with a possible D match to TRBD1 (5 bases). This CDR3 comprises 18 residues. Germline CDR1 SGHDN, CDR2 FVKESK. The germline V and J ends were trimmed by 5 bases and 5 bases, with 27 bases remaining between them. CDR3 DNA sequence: TGTGCCAGCAGCTACCGGGGGGTACGGGGAGGGTTTTTGACTGAAGCTTTCTTT. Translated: CASSYRGVRGGFLTEAFF.

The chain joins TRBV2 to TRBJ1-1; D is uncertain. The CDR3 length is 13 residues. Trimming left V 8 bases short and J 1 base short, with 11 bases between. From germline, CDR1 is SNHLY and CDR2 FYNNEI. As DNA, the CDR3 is TGTGCCAGCCCCCTAGGTGGGAACACTGAAGCTTTCTTT. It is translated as CASPLGGNTEAFF.

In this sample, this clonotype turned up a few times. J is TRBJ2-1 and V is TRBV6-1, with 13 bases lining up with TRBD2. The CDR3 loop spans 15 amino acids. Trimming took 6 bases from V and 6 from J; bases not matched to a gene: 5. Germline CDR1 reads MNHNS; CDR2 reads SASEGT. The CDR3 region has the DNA TGTGCCAGCAGGCTACTAGCGGGGGGGACCAATGAGCAGTTCTTC. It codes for CASRLLAGGTNEQFF.

The CDR3 reads CASSLGAGAVNEQFF. CDR3 coding DNA: TGTGCCAGCAGCTTAGGCGCGGGGGCTGTCAATGAGCAGTTCTTC. V is TRBV7-8 and J is TRBJ2-1; D is possibly TRBD2 (7 bases). Germline V lookup: CDR1 SGHVS, CDR2 FQNEAQ. This CDR3 contains 15 residues. The ends were cut back, 1 base at V and 6 bases at J, with 13 bases in the middle.

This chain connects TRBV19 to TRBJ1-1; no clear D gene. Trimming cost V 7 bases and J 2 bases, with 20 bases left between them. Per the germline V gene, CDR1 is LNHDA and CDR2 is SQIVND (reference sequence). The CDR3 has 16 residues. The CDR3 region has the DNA TGTGCCAGTACCCCCGTTGGTGGCCGAATTAACACTGAAGCTTTCTTT. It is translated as CASTPVGGRINTEAFF.